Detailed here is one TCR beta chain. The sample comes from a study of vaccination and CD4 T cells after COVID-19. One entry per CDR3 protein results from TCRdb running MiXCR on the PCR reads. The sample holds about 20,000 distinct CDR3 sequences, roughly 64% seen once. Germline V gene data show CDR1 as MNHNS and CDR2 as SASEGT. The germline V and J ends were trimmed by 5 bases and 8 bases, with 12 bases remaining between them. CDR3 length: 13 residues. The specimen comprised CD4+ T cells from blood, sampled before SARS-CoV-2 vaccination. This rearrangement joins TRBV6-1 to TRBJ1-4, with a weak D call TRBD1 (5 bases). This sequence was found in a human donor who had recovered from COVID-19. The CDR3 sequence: CASSKPGSEKLFF. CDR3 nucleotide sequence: TGTGCCAGCAGTAAACCAGGGTCCGAAAAACTGTTTTTT.